This T cell receptor beta chain is drawn from a study of blood T cells in healthy people across ages. A second PCR, run for about 6 to 11 cycles, used a sample-barcoded 5' primer plus a J-beta primer mix. With 12 random nucleotides, a template-switch adaptor tagged each individual cDNA molecule. TCRdb redid the calling of the 5' RACE reads with MiXCR, one entry per CDR3 protein. The data hold roughly 1,300,000 distinct CDR3 sequences, with approximately 63% observed a single time. V lost 0 bases, J lost 0 bases, and 9 bases lay in between. The CDR3 runs 16 residues. Germline CDR1 LNHNV, CDR2 YYDKDF (reference sequence).

This TCR was sampled from a man aged 18-30 years in good health. Source material: blood. The rearrangement links TRBV15 to TRBJ1-5; no clear D gene. This CDR3 is CATSRDLRYSNQPQHF. CDR3 sequence (DNA): TGTGCCACCAGCAGAGATCTGCGGTATAGCAATCAGCCCCAGCATTTT.